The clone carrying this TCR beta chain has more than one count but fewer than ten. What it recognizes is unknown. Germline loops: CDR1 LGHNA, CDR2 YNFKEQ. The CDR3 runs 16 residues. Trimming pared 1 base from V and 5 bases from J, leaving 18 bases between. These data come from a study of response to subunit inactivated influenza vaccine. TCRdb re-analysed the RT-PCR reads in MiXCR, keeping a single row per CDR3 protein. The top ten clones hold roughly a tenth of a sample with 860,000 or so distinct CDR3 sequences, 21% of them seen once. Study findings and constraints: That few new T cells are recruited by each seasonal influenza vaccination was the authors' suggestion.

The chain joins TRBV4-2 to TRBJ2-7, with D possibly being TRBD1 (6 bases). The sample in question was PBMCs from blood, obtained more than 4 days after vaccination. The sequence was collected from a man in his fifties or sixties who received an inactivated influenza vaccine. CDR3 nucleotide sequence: TGTGCCAGCAGCCAAGCAGGGGTAGGGGCAATCGACGAGCAGTACTTC. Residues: CASSQAGVGAIDEQYF.